The 21 T cell receptor beta chains listed next were all sequenced from one sample in a study of shared clonotypes between healthy human individuals. Produced via immunoSEQ multiplex PCR; TCRdb's table is partial and in-frame only. Of 950,000 to 1,300,000 clones in the sample, around four fifths were seen once. Sample: memory CD4+ T cells sorted from blood. Documented subset: CD45RA-negative fraction. These receptors came from a man in his late teens or twenties in good health.

Of note for this clone: The same CDR3 also results from other DNA sequences found in this sample. This rearrangement joins TRBV18 to TRBJ2-3; 10 nucleotides agree with TRBD1. There are 16 residues in the CDR3. Per the germline V gene, CDR1 is KGHSH and CDR2 is LQKENI. V lost 3 bases to trimming and J lost 1 base; unmatched junction nucleotides: 4. This CDR3 reads CASSPPTGGGTDTQYF. The CDR3 DNA reads TGTGCCAGCTCACCCCCGACAGGGGGCGGCACAGATACGCAGTATTTT.

This clone was seen ten or more times. This chain links TRBV27 with TRBJ1-2; 7 bases are shared with TRBD1. CDR3 length: 14 amino acids. Germline V gene lookup returns CDR1 MNHEY and CDR2 SMNVEV (reference sequence). The V and J ends lost 3 bases and 5 bases, in that order; junction bases with no gene match: 6. The CDR3 coding sequence is TGTGCCAGCAGTTTTTCGACAGGGAAGTATGGCTACACCTTC. This sequence encodes CASSFSTGKYGYTF.

The chain couples TRBV7-9 to TRBJ2-7, with no clear D. V was pared by 0 bases and J by 7 bases, with 13 bases between. This CDR3 comprises 14 residues. The V gene's germline CDR1 is SEHNR and CDR2 FQNEAQ (reference sequence). CDR3 bases: TGTGCCAGCAGCTTAGCTTTTACACGTTCAGAGCAGTACTTC. Encoded protein: CASSLAFTRSEQYF.

The rearrangement links TRBV25-1 to TRBJ1-6, with D tentatively TRBD1 (6 bases). The CDR3 covers 16 residues. The germline CDR1 and CDR2 sequences are MGHDK and SYGVNS. Trimming took 4 bases from V and 5 from J, leaving 15 bases between them. The CDR3 here is CASSVQGPLNNSPLHF. DNA for the CDR3: TGTGCCAGCAGTGTACAGGGTCCCTTGAATAATTCACCCCTCCACTTT.

V is TRBV27 and J is TRBJ1-2; 7 bases align to TRBD1. With 3 bases clipped from V and 4 bases from J, the junction kept 5 bases outside the gene matches. The CDR3 is 14 amino acids. In germline, CDR1 is MNHEY, CDR2 SMNVEV (reference sequence). CDR3 loop: CASSFGRGSYGYTF. The CDR3 DNA follows: TGTGCCAGCAGTTTCGGCAGGGGGAGCTATGGCTACACCTTC.

The sample holds a few counts of this clone. The V gene is TRBV6-1, the J gene TRBJ1-5; the D gene is possibly TRBD1 (6 bases). This CDR3 comprises 15 residues. CDR1 and CDR2 (germline): MNHNS, SASEGT. Trimming removed 4 bases at V and 2 bases at J, with 12 bases between. The chain's CDR3 is CASSGEGGRNQPQHF. For the CDR3, the DNA is TGTGCCAGCAGTGGGGAGGGGGGTCGCAATCAGCCCCAGCATTTT.

This clone was counted only a few times. The same CDR3 can be traced to other DNA sequences in this sample. The chain is built from TRBV19 and TRBJ2-7; D remains unclear. The CDR3 runs 12 residues. V shed 6 bases and J shed 4 bases, with 10 bases lying between them. Germline CDR1 reads LNHDA; CDR2 reads SQIVND (reference sequence). CDR3 sequence (DNA): TGTGCCAGTAGCCCCAGAGGTTACGAGCAGTACTTC. Translating gives CASSPRGYEQYF.

This clone was detected ten times or more. The J gene is TRBJ2-2, the V gene TRBV5-6; D not certain. The germline gives CDR1 SGHDT, CDR2 YYEEEE. CDR3 length equals 16 residues. The V end was cut by 1 base, the J end by 0 bases, with 10 bases between. The CDR3, as DNA: TGTGCCAGCAGCTTGATAGGGCTTTCGAACACCGGGGAGCTGTTTTTT. It specifies CASSLIGLSNTGELFF.

This clone came up once. This chain joins TRBV18 and TRBJ2-1; no clear D gene. This CDR3 comprises 17 residues. In germline, CDR1 is KGHSH, CDR2 LQKENI. The V and J ends lost 0 bases and 4 bases respectively, with 16 bases between them. The CDR3 region has the DNA TGTGCCAGCTCACCACCGTGGGGTGGAGCAGATTACAATGAGCAGTTCTTC. Translation gives CASSPPWGGADYNEQFF. The complete variable domain, with remaining parts taken from reference TRBV18 and TRBJ2-1, reads NAGVMQNPRHLVRRRGQEARLRCSPMKGHSHVYWYRQLPEEGLKFMVYLQKENIIDESGMPKERFSAEFPKEGPSILRIQQVVRGDSAAYFCASSPPWGGADYNEQFFGPGTRLTVL.

This clone turned up a few times. The gene calls are TRBV18 and TRBJ2-2; TRBD1 aligns across 7 bases. CDR1 and CDR2 from the germline V gene are KGHSH and LQKENI. V lost 2 bases to trimming and J lost 3 bases; unmatched junction nucleotides: 3. The CDR3 contains 15 residues. Here the CDR3 DNA reads TGTGCCAGCTCACCAGACAGGGAGCACACCGGGGAGCTGTTTTTT. Amino acids: CASSPDREHTGELFF.

The V and J genes are TRBV12-5 and TRBJ2-6, with a possible D match to TRBD1 (6 bases). CDR3 size: 19 residues. Germline CDR1 reads LGHNT; CDR2 reads FRNRAP. Trimming removed 5 bases at V and 2 bases at J, with 22 bases between. The CDR3 nucleotides are TGTGCTAGTGGTCTGTACAGCCCCAGGACAGATGCTGGGGCCAACGTCCTGACTTTC. Protein: CASGLYSPRTDAGANVLTF.

Notes on this clone: A far larger clone is a single base away, which makes a read error likely. This chain connects TRBV6-4 to TRBJ1-5, with TRBD1 matching 9 bases. The germline gives CDR1 MRHNA, CDR2 SNTAGT. The J segment lost 6 bases and the V segment lost 6 bases, leaving 3 bases of the junction unmatched. This CDR3 is 13 amino acids long. CDR3 DNA: TGTGCCAGCAGCCTGGACAGGGGTCAGCCCCAGCATTTT. This gives the protein CASSLDRGQPQHF.

This chain uses TRBV27 with TRBJ2-3; 7 nucleotides agree with TRBD1. There are 15 residues in the CDR3. V trimming: 4 bases; J trimming: 0 bases; junction bases outside the gene matches: 4. Germline CDR1 MNHEY, CDR2 SMNVEV (reference sequence). CDR3 in DNA: TGTGCCAGCAGTTCGGGACAGACTAGCACAGATACGCAGTATTTT. Its translation is CASSSGQTSTDTQYF.

This clone came up a few times. The CDR3 is CASSARGLPNTEAFF. In DNA form, the CDR3 reads TGCGCCAGCAGCGCTAGGGGGCTCCCGAACACTGAAGCTTTCTTT. J is TRBJ1-1 and V is TRBV5-1; 7 bases are shared with TRBD1. Germline V lookup: CDR1 SGHRS, CDR2 YFSETQ. The junction had 7 bases not matched to a gene; V was cut back by 4 bases and J by 1 base. This CDR3 has 15 amino acids.

In its sample, this clone was seen once. V is TRBV18 and J is TRBJ2-3; no reliable D call. The germline gives CDR1 KGHSH, CDR2 LQKENI. The ends were cut back, 2 bases at V and 9 bases at J, with 9 bases in the middle. This CDR3 is built from 12 residues. The CDR3 bases are TGTGCCAGCTCACCATCGGCGGTCACGCAGTATTTT. Translated, it gives CASSPSAVTQYF.

Ten or more counts support this clone. V gene TRBV5-1 combines with J gene TRBJ2-7; the D gene is possibly TRBD2 (6 bases). Germline CDR1 and CDR2: SGHRS and YFSETQ. This CDR3 comprises 14 residues. V gave up 3 bases and J gave up 1 base, with 11 bases separating them. The CDR3 is CASSSATSSYEQYF. The CDR3 bases are TGCGCCAGCAGCTCGGCGACTAGTTCCTACGAGCAGTACTTC.

This CDR3 reads CASSRGIAYYNEQFF. CDR3 nucleotide sequence: TGTGCCAGCAGCCGAGGGATAGCGTACTACAATGAGCAGTTCTTC. The gene calls are TRBV11-2 and TRBJ2-1; a weak D match, TRBD2 (5 bases). The CDR3 sequence is 15 residues long. Germline-derived CDR1 and CDR2 are SGHAT and FQNNGV. V lost 5 bases and J lost 3, with 14 bases in between.

Comments on this clone: Other DNA sequences from this sample encode an identical CDR3 as well. The rearrangement links TRBV4-3 to TRBJ1-2; the D is unclear. Per the germline V gene, CDR1 is LGHNA and CDR2 is YSLEER. The CDR3 totals 13 residues. V was trimmed by 0 bases and J by 6 bases, leaving 8 bases between them. CDR3 protein: CASSQDRGDGYTF. The CDR3, as DNA: TGCGCCAGCAGCCAAGATCGTGGGGATGGCTACACCTTC.

CDR3 residues: CATSSLPDRGNQPQHF. In nucleotides, the CDR3 is TGTGCCACCAGCAGCTTACCCGACAGGGGCAATCAGCCCCAGCATTTT. The gene calls are TRBV15 and TRBJ1-5, with 7 bases fitting TRBD1. Germline V gene lookup returns CDR1 LNHNV and CDR2 YYDKDF (reference sequence). V was pared by 3 bases and J by 2 bases, with 7 bases of the junction left unmatched. CDR3 size: 16 residues.

This clone was counted a few times. The chain couples TRBV10-1 to TRBJ1-1; no reliable D call. The CDR3 is made up of 14 amino acids. Germline values: CDR1 WNHNN, CDR2 SYGVQD (reference sequence). V lost 0 bases and J lost 3, with 8 bases in between. CDR3 DNA: TGCGCCAGCAGTGAGTCTCTAGGAGACACTGAAGCTTTCTTT. Translating it yields CASSESLGDTEAFF.

CDR3 coding DNA: TGTGCCAGCAGCTTAGAGGCCGGGACATTGTACTTC. It yields the protein CASSLEAGTLYF. The V and J genes are TRBV11-2 and TRBJ2-7, with D perhaps matching TRBD1 (6 bases). Per the germline V gene, CDR1 is SGHAT and CDR2 is FQNNGV. The CDR3 runs to 12 residues. The germline V and J ends were trimmed by 0 bases and 12 bases, with 12 bases remaining between them.